These T cell receptor beta chains were read from a single sample in a study of blood T cell repertoires in COVID-19. Clones were read by immunoSEQ multiplex PCR, and TCRdb kept only the in-frame ones, dropping some. The sample carries about 160,000 clones, 80% recorded once. Input material: PBMCs or T cells enriched from blood (not recorded which). The source is a woman aged 55-70 years who had recovered from COVID-19. Both conserved end residues are part of each CDR3. D genes are given only for firm matches. The size entry is marked missing in some rows and otherwise reads once, few, many or a size class.

NA	TRBV7-7	TRBJ2-5	NA	15	CASSSLGLEQETQYF	TGTGCCAGCAGCTCACTCGGACTGGAACAAGAGACCCAGTACTTC
NA	TRBV7-9	TRBJ2-6	NA	15	CASSPFISGANVLTF	TGTGCCAGCAGCCCCTTTATCTCTGGGGCCAACGTCCTGACTTTC
TRBD1	TRBV24-1	TRBJ2-3	NA	14	CATSDNRGSDTQYF	TGTGCCACCAGTGACAACAGGGGCTCAGATACGCAGTATTTT
TRBD1	TRBV27	TRBJ1-2	NA	16	CASSRNRQGALRGYTF	TGTGCCAGCAGTCGGAACAGACAGGGGGCGCTCCGAGGCTACACCTTC
TRBD1	TRBV29-1	TRBJ2-3	NA	14	CSVEGGQGVDTQYF	TGCAGCGTTGAAGGGGGACAGGGAGTAGATACGCAGTATTTT
TRBD1	TRBV5-6	TRBJ2-7	NA	14	CASSPRTGPHEQYF	TGTGCCAGCAGCCCCAGGACAGGGCCCCACGAGCAGTACTTC
TRBD1	TRBV6-1	TRBJ1-4	few	17	CASSDPARGPSNEKLFF	TGTGCCAGCAGTGATCCGGCCAGGGGGCCGTCTAATGAAAAACTGTTTTTT
TRBD1	TRBV5-1	TRBJ1-3	NA	14	CASSGGTAGNTIYF	TGCGCCAGCAGCGGAGGGACAGCTGGAAACACCATATATTTT
TRBD1	TRBV30	TRBJ1-4	NA	13	CAWSTKGAEKLFF	TGTGCCTGGAGTACTAAGGGGGCTGAAAAACTGTTTTTT
TRBD2	TRBV24-1	TRBJ2-1	once	13	CATSDQRGDEQFF	TGTGCCACCAGTGATCAGCGGGGGGACGAGCAGTTCTTC
NA	TRBV5-4	TRBJ2-1	NA	15	CASSLELAESPEQFF	TGTGCCAGCAGCTTGGAACTAGCCGAATCCCCTGAGCAGTTCTTC
TRBD2	TRBV2	TRBJ2-3	few	14	CASSEGLATDTQYF	TGTGCCAGCAGCGAGGGACTAGCGACAGATACGCAGTATTTT
TRBD1	TRBV18	TRBJ1-3	few	17	CASSPRTGVDSGNTIYF	TGTGCCAGCTCACCACGGACAGGGGTAGACTCTGGAAACACCATATATTTT
NA	TRBV11-2	TRBJ2-1	NA	14	CASSLVRQSNEQFF	TGTGCCAGCAGCTTAGTTCGACAGTCAAATGAGCAGTTCTTC
TRBD1	TRBV19	TRBJ1-3	NA	17	CASSIGDSRTSGNTIYF	TGTGCCAGTAGTATAGGGGACAGCCGGACCTCTGGAAACACCATATATTTT
TRBD1	TRBV23-1	TRBJ2-5	NA	13	CASSTGGGETQYF	TGCGCCAGCAGTACAGGGGGCGGTGAGACCCAGTACTTC
NA	TRBV27	TRBJ1-6	NA	15	CASSLGTRNNSPLHF	TGTGCCAGCAGTTTAGGGACAAGGAATAATTCACCCCTCCACTTT
NA	TRBV21-1	TRBJ1-2	NA	13	CARANTHFYGYTF	TGTGCCAGAGCTAATACCCACTTCTATGGCTACACCTTC
TRBD1	TRBV3-1/TRBV3-2	TRBJ2-7	NA	15	CASRSGTGGLREQYF	TGTGCCAGCAGATCCGGGACAGGGGGTTTGAGGGAGCAGTACTTC
NA	TRBV27	TRBJ2-1	NA	15	CASSFLPGPYNEQFF	TGTGCCAGCAGTTTCCTACCGGGTCCCTACAATGAGCAGTTCTTC
NA	TRBV7-8	TRBJ2-2	NA	14	CAVKGETNTGELFF	TGTGCCGTAAAGGGAGAGACGAACACCGGGGAGCTGTTTTTT
NA	TRBV5-4	TRBJ2-1	NA	16	CASSLGAGNSYNEQFF	TGTGCCAGCAGCTTGGGCGCGGGCAACTCCTACAATGAGCAGTTCTTC
NA	TRBV11-2	TRBJ1-2	NA	14	CASSSRLLHYGYTF	TGTGCCAGCAGCTCTAGACTGTTGCACTATGGCTACACCTTC
TRBD1	TRBV30	TRBJ2-7	NA	12	CAWKGQGYEQYF	TGTGCCTGGAAAGGACAGGGCTACGAGCAGTACTTC
TRBD1	TRBV2	TRBJ1-5	NA	11	CASREDRAQHF	TGTGCCAGCAGGGAGGACAGGGCCCAGCATTTT
NA	TRBV12-3/TRBV12-4	TRBJ2-2	NA	11	CASGNPGELFF	TGTGCCAGCGGCAACCCCGGGGAGCTGTTTTTT
TRBD2	TRBV19	TRBJ2-3	NA	15	CASSKLAGATDTQYF	TGTGCCAGTAGTAAACTAGCGGGGGCCACAGATACGCAGTATTTT
NA	TRBV27	TRBJ1-1	NA	15	CASSLEGLWNTEAFF	TGTGCCAGCAGTCTGGAAGGACTTTGGAACACTGAAGCTTTCTTT
NA	TRBV19	TRBJ2-3	NA	14	CASSPRIEADTQYF	TGTGCCAGTAGTCCCCGTATAGAGGCAGATACGCAGTATTTT
NA	TRBV21-1	TRBJ1-3	few	16	CASSKGGQGDGNTIYF	TGTGCCAGCAGCAAAGGGGGACAGGGAGACGGAAACACCATATATTTT
TRBD1	TRBV29-1	TRBJ2-3	NA	14	CSVGPGGITDTQYF	TGCAGCGTTGGGCCAGGGGGCATCACAGATACGCAGTATTTT
TRBD2	TRBV5-1	TRBJ2-3	few	16	CASSSATSEGADTQYF	TGCGCCAGCAGCTCGGCAACTAGCGAGGGAGCAGATACGCAGTATTTT
NA	TRBV5-4	TRBJ2-1	NA	17	CASSGEEQRVTYNEQFF	TGTGCCAGCAGCGGGGAAGAGCAGCGGGTCACCTACAATGAGCAGTTCTTC
NA	TRBV24-1	TRBJ2-2	NA	15	CATMGRGANTGELFF	TGTGCCACCATGGGCAGGGGAGCGAACACCGGGGAGCTGTTTTTT
TRBD2	TRBV5-4	TRBJ2-5	once	15	CASSFASGGRETQYF	TGTGCCAGCAGCTTCGCTAGCGGGGGACGAGAGACCCAGTACTTC
NA	TRBV5-1	TRBJ2-5	NA	15	CASSLGDSQKETQYF	TGCGCCAGCAGCTTGGGGGACTCCCAGAAGGAGACCCAGTACTTC
NA	TRBV9	TRBJ1-1	NA	13	CASSTQQNTEAFF	TGTGCCAGCAGCACACAACAGAACACTGAAGCTTTCTTT
TRBD1	TRBV10-3	TRBJ1-6	once	14	CAIRGTGANSPLHF	TGTGCCATCAGAGGGACAGGGGCAAATTCACCCCTCCACTTT